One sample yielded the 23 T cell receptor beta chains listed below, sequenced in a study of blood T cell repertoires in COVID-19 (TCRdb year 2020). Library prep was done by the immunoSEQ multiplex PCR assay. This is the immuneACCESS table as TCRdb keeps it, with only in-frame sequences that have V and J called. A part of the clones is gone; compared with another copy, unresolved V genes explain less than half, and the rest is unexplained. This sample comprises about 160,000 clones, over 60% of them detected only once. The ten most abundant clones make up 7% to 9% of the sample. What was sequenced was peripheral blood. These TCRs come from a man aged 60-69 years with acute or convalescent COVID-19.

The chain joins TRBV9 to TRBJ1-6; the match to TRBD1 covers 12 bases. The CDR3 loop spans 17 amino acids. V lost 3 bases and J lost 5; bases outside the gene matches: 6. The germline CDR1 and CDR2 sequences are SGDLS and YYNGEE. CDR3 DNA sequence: TGTGCCAGCAGCGGAGGGACAGGGGGCGGGAATAATTCACCCCTCCACTTT. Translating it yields CASSGGTGGGNNSPLHF. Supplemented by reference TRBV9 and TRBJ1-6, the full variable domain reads DSGVTQTPKHLITATGQRVTLRCSPRSGDLSVYWYQQSLDQGLQFLIQYYNGEERAKGNILERFSAQQFPDLHSELNLSSLELGDSALYFCASSGGTGGGNNSPLHFGNGTRLTVT.

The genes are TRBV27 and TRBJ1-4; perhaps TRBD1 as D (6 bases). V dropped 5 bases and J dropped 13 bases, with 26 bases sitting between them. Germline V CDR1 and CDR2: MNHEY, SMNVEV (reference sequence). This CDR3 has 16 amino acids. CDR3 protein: CASSPLSTGMGLTLFF. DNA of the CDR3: TGTGCCAGCAGTCCATTGTCCACAGGGATGGGGCTTACACTGTTTTTT.

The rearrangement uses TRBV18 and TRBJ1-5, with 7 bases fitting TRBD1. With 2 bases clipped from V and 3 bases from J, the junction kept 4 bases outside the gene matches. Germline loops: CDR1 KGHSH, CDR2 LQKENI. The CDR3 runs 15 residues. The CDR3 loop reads CASSPGTVSNQPQHF. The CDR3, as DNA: TGTGCCAGCTCACCAGGGACAGTTTCCAATCAGCCCCAGCATTTT.

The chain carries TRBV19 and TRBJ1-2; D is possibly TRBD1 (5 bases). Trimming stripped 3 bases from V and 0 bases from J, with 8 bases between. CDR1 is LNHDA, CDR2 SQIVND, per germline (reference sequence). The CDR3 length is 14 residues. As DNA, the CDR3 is TGTGCCAGTAGTATTCAGACAGCTAACTATGGCTACACCTTC. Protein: CASSIQTANYGYTF.

CDR3 DNA: TGTGCCAGCAGTCGCACTAGCGGGGGTGCAGAGACCCAGTACTTC. Translation: CASSRTSGGAETQYF. This chain connects TRBV28 to TRBJ2-5; 11 bases are shared with TRBD2. With V trimmed by 5 bases and J by 4 bases, 6 bases remained unmatched. The CDR3 is 15 residues long. Germline V CDR1 and CDR2: MDHEN, SYDVKM.

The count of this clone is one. The CDR3 DNA follows: TGTGCCTGGAGTTCTCCAGGGTTCGCCAAAAACATTCAGTACTTC. It codes for CAWSSPGFAKNIQYF. The rearrangement links TRBV30 to TRBJ2-4; a possible D gene is TRBD1 (5 bases). V lost 2 bases to trimming and J lost 1 base, with 12 bases between them. The CDR3 runs 15 residues. Germline loops: CDR1 GTSNPN, CDR2 SVGIG (reference sequence).

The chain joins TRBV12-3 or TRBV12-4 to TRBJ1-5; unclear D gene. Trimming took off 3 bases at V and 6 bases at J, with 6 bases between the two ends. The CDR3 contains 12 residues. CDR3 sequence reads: CASSFAGQPQHF. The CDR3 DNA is TGTGCCAGCAGTTTTGCCGGTCAGCCCCAGCATTTT.

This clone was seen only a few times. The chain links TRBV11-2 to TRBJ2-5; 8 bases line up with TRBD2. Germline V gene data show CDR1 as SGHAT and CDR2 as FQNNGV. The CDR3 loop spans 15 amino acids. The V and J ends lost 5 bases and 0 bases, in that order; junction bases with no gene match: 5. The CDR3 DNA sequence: TGTGCCAGCAGCCCGGGGGGGTTCGACCAAGAGACCCAGTACTTC. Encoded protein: CASSPGGFDQETQYF.

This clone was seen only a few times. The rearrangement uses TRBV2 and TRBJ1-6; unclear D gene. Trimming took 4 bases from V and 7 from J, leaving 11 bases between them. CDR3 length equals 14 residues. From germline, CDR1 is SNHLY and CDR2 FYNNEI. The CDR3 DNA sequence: TGTGCCAGCAGTGGGAGACGGGAAAATTCACCCCTCCACTTT. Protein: CASSGRRENSPLHF.

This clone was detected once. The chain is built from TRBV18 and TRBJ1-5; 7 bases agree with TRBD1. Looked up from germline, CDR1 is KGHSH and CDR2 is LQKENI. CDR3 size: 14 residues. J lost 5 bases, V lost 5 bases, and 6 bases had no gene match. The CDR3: CASSNDRADQPQHF. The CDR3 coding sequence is TGTGCCAGCTCAAACGACAGGGCCGATCAGCCCCAGCATTTT.

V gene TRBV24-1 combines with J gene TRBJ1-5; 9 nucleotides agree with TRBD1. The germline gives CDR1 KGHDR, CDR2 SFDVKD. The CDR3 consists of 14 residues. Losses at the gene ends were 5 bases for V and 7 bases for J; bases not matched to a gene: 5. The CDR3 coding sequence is TGTGCCACCAGTGGAACAGGGGGCAGGCAGCCCCAGCATTTT. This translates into CATSGTGGRQPQHF.

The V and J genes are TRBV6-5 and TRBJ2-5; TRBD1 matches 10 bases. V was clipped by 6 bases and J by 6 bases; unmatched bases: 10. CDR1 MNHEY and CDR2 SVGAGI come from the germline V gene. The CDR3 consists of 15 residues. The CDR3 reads CASSRDRGNVKTQYF. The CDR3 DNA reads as TGTGCCAGCAGCAGGGACAGGGGAAACGTAAAGACCCAGTACTTC.

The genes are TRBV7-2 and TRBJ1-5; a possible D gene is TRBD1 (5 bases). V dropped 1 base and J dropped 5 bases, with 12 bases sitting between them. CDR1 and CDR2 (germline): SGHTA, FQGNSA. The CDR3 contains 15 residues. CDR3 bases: TGTGCCAGCAGCTTAGTTTGGGGGGAGGATCAGCCCCAGCATTTT. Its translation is CASSLVWGEDQPQHF.

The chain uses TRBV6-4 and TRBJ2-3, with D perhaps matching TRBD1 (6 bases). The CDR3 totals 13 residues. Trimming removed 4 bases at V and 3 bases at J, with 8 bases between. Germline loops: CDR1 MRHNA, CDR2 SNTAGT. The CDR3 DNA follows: TGTGCCAGCAGTGCAGGGGATACAGATACGCAGTATTTT. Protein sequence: CASSAGDTDTQYF.

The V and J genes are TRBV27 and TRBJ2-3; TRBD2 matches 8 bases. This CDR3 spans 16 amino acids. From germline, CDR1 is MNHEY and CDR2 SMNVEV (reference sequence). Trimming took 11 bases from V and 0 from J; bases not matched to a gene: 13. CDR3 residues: CAAIPYSGISTDTQYF. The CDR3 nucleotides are TGTGCCGCCATTCCCTATAGCGGGATCAGCACAGATACGCAGTATTTT.

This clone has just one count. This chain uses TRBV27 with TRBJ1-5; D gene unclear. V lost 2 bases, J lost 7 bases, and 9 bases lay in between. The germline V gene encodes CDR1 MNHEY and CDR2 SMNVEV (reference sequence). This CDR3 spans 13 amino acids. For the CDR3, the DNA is TGTGCCAGCAGTTTAAGGGAGAGCCAGCCCCAGCATTTT. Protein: CASSLRESQPQHF.

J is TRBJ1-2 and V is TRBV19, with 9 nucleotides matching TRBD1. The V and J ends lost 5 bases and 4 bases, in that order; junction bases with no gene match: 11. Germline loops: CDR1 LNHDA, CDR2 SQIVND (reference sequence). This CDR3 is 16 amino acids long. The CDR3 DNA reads TGTGCCAGTAGTCCCGGGGGACAGGGTGTCGTCTATGGCTACACCTTC. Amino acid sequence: CASSPGGQGVVYGYTF.

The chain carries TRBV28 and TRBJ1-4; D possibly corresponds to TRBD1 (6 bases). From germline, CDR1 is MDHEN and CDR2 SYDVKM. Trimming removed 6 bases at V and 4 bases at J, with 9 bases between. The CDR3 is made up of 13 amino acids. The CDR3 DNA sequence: TGTGCCAGCAGCCCAGGGGATAATGAAAAACTGTTTTTT. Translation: CASSPGDNEKLFF.

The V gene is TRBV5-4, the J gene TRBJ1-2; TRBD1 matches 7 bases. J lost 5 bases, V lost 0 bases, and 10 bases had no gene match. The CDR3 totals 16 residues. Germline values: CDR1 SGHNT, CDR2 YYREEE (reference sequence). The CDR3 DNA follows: TGTGCCAGCAGCTTGGCCACGGCAGGGGGGAGGTATGGCTACACCTTC. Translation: CASSLATAGGRYGYTF.

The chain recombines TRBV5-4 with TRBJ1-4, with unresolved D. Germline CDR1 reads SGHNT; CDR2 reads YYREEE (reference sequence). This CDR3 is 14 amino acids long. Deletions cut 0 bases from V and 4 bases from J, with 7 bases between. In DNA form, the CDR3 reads TGTGCCAGCAGCTTGGACAGCGGTAATGAAAAACTGTTTTTT. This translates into CASSLDSGNEKLFF.

CDR3: CASSLQGPSYNEQFF. CDR3 DNA sequence: TGTGCCAGCAGCTTGCAGGGGCCCTCCTACAATGAGCAGTTCTTC. The gene calls are TRBV5-6 and TRBJ2-1; possible D gene TRBD1, 6 bases. CDR3 size: 15 residues. The germline CDR1 and CDR2 sequences are SGHDT and YYEEEE. The V end lost 1 base, the J end lost 0 bases, and 8 bases lay between the germline ends.

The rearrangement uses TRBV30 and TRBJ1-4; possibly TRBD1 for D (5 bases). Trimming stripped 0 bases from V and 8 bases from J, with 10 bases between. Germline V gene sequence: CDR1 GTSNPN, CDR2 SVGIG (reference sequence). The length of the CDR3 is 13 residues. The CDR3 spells CAWSVDGGEKLFF. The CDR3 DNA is TGTGCCTGGAGTGTTGACGGGGGGGAAAAACTGTTTTTT.

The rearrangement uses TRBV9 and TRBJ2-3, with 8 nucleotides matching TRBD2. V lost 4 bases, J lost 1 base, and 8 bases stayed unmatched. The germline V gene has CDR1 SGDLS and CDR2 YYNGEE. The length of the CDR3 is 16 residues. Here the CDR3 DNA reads TGTGCCAGCAGCTGGGGTCTAGCGGGTCGCACAGATACGCAGTATTTT. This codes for CASSWGLAGRTDTQYF.